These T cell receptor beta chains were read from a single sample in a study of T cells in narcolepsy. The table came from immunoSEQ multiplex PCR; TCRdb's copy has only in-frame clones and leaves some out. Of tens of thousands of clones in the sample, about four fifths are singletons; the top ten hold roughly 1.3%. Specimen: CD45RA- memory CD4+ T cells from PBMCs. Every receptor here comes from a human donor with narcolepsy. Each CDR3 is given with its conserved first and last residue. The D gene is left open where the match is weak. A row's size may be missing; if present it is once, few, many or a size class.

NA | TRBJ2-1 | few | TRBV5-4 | TGTGCCAGCAGCTTGCTAAGCACCAAAGAGCAGTTCTTC | CASSLLSTKEQFF
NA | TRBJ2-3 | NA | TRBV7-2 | TGTGCCAGCAGCTTAATGGGGCTAGGGTTGGGAGATACGCAGTATTTT | CASSLMGLGLGDTQYF
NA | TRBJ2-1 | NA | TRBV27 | TGTGCCAGCAGTTTCCCGGGGGCGGATGAGCAGTTCTTC | CASSFPGADEQFF
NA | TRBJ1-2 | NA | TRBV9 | TGTGCCAGCAGCGACGCAGGGGCCCCTGGCTACACCTTC | CASSDAGAPGYTF
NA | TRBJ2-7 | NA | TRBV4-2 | TGTGCCAGCAGCCCCCGACTGTTAGAATCCTCCGAGCAGTACTTC | CASSPRLLESSEQYF
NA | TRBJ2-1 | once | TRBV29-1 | TGCAGCGTGGTTGGGGTCGGAGGGCTGAATGAGCAGTTCTTC | CSVVGVGGLNEQFF
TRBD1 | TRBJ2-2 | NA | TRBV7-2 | TGTGCCAGCAGCTTTACAGGGGGAACCGGGGAGCTGTTTTTT | CASSFTGGTGELFF
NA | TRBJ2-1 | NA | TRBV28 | TGTGCCAGCAGTCATATTGGTCCCCGGGATGAGCAGTTCTTC | CASSHIGPRDEQFF
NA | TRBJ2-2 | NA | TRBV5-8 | TGTGCCAGCAGCTTGTTCGCAGTGAACACCGGGGAGCTGTTTTTT | CASSLFAVNTGELFF
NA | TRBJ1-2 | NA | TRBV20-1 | TGCAGCTACTCCGGTTTCGGTGGCTACACCTTC | CSYSGFGGYTF
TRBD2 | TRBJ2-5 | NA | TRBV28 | TGTGCCAGCACTCTAAGCGGGGGGCGGGAGACCCAGTACTTC | CASTLSGGRETQYF
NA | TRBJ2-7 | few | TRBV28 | TGTGCCAGCGGTAGAAGCTACGAGCAGTACTTC | CASGRSYEQYF
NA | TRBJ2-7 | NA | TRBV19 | TGTGTCAGTAGTATGTACAGGGACCCAACCTACGAGCAGTACTTC | CVSSMYRDPTYEQYF
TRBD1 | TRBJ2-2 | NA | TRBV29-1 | TGCAGCGTTGAATCAGTATACAGGGGGCCCGAGGCGAACACCGGGGAGCTGTTTTTT | CSVESVYRGPEANTGELFF
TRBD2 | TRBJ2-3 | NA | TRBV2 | TGTGCCAGCAGGACCTCCCGGGGCGGGAGGGCAGATACGCAGTATTTT | CASRTSRGGRADTQYF
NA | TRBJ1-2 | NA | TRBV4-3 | TGCGCCAGCAGCCAAACAGGGAACGGCTATGGCTACACCTTC | CASSQTGNGYGYTF
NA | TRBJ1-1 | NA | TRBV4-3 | TGCGCCAGCAGCCAACCCACCGGGACAAACGTTGAAGCTTTCTTT | CASSQPTGTNVEAFF
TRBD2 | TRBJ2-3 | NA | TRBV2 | TGTGCCAGCGGATCTCTTAGCGGGAGGGCCGGAGATACGCAGTATTTT | CASGSLSGRAGDTQYF